Listed below are T cell receptor beta chains from one sample, sequenced in a study of T cells in Graves' hyperthyroidism and ophthalmopathy. In TCRdb, the multiplex PCR reads were re-called with MiXCR into one record per CDR3 protein. The sample lists around 700,000 distinct CDR3 sequences, around 20% occurring once. Input material: blood. The receptors stem from a woman aged 50 to 60 with Graves' hyperthyroidism that later progressed to Graves' ophthalmopathy. The CDR3 runs from the conserved cysteine through the conserved F or W. A D gene is named only where the DNA matches it firmly. The listing skips clone size in some rows; elsewhere it reads once, few, many or a size class.

.,TRBJ1-2,TRBV6-1,many,CASSEGRGRDGYTF,TGTGCCAGCAGTGAGGGTAGGGGTCGCGATGGCTACACCTTC
.,TRBJ2-1,TRBV9,many,CASSPGTPNYNEQFF,TGTGCCAGCAGCCCCGGGACTCCTAACTACAATGAGCAGTTCTTC
TRBD1,TRBJ1-1,TRBV2,many,CASSELAGGTEAFF,TGTGCCAGCAGTGAACTCGCAGGGGGCACTGAAGCTTTCTTT
TRBD1,TRBJ1-4,TRBV7-8,.,CASSEEGAANEKLFF,TGTGCCAGCAGCGAGGAGGGGGCAGCTAATGAAAAACTGTTTTTT
TRBD1,TRBJ1-1,TRBV7-3,many,CASSFKGADEAFF,TGTGCCAGCAGCTTTAAGGGGGCTGATGAAGCTTTCTTT
.,TRBJ2-7,TRBV18,many,CASSPRRGSSYEQYF,TGTGCCAGCTCACCACGCAGGGGCAGCTCCTACGAGCAGTACTTC
TRBD1,TRBJ1-5,TRBV7-9,.,CASSSYRGQRNQPQHF,TGTGCCAGCAGCTCTTACAGGGGGCAACGCAATCAGCCCCAGCATTTT
TRBD2,TRBJ2-5,TRBV6-1,few,CASIPGGSGPQETQYF,TGTGCCAGCATACCCGGGGGTAGCGGGCCACAAGAGACCCAGTACTTC
TRBD1,TRBJ2-4,TRBV7-4,.,CAIRGPTVPKNIQYF,TGTGCCATAAGGGGGCCCACCGTCCCCAAAAACATTCAGTACTTC
TRBD1,TRBJ1-2,TRBV6-1,.,CASMRPGGGYTF,TGTGCCAGCATGAGACCAGGGGGAGGCTACACCTTC
.,TRBJ1-6,TRBV6-5,few,CASSYSRGQGNSPLHF,TGTGCCAGCAGTTACTCGAGAGGCCAGGGGAATTCACCCCTCCACTTT
.,TRBJ1-6,TRBV20-1,.,CSAREGGAYYNSPLHF,TGCAGTGCTAGAGAGGGCGGGGCATACTATAATTCACCCCTCCACTTT
TRBD1,TRBJ2-1,TRBV5-6,few,CASSPSPGTVMMNNEQFF,TGTGCCAGCAGCCCAAGTCCCGGGACAGTGATGATGAACAATGAGCAGTTCTTC
.,TRBJ1-2,TRBV4-1,.,CASSQAGNHGYTF,TGCGCCAGCAGCCAAGCGGGAAACCATGGCTACACCTTC
TRBD1,TRBJ1-3,TRBV14,few,CASSHGQGFSGNTIYF,TGTGCCAGCAGCCATGGACAGGGGTTCTCTGGAAACACCATATATTTT
.,TRBJ1-6,TRBV9,.,CASSAIYNSPLHF,TGTGCCAGCAGCGCAATTTATAATTCACCCCTCCACTTT
.,TRBJ2-2,TRBV4-2,.,CASSKGGSGFYTGELFF,TGTGCCAGCAGCAAGGGGGGTAGCGGGTTCTACACCGGGGAGCTGTTTTTT
TRBD1,TRBJ2-7,TRBV4-1,.,CASSHLHGQGAYEQYF,TGCGCCAGCAGCCATTTGCATGGACAGGGAGCCTACGAGCAGTACTTC
.,TRBJ1-2,TRBV5-6,.,CASSLGDGNYGYTF,TGTGCCAGCAGCTTGGGGGACGGAAACTATGGCTACACCTTC
TRBD1,TRBJ1-1,TRBV10-3,.,CAISLGQGNTEAFF,TGTGCCATCAGCCTGGGACAGGGCAACACTGAAGCTTTCTTT
TRBD2,TRBJ2-1,TRBV30,many,CAWSVGRSNEQFF,TGTGCCTGGAGTGTCGGGAGGTCGAATGAGCAGTTCTTC
.,TRBJ2-5,TRBV2,few,CASSELVETQYF,TGTGCCAGCAGTGAATTGGTAGAGACCCAGTACTTC
TRBD1,TRBJ2-3,TRBV29-1,few,CSVARTGTGGGTDTQYF,TGCAGCGTTGCCCGTACCGGGACAGGGGGGGGCACAGATACGCAGTATTTT
TRBD1,TRBJ1-1,TRBV2,many,CASSELGTGGEAFF,TGTGCCAGCAGTGAATTGGGGACAGGGGGGGAAGCTTTCTTT
TRBD1,TRBJ2-3,TRBV11-2,many,CASSLIRGQADTQYF,TGTGCCAGCAGCTTAATCAGGGGGCAGGCAGATACGCAGTATTTT
TRBD2,TRBJ2-3,TRBV20-1,.,CSEASGGVNTDTQYF,TGCAGTGAGGCTAGCGGGGGAGTTAACACAGATACGCAGTATTTT
.,TRBJ1-4,TRBV2,many,CASSERTDGEKLFF,TGTGCCAGCAGTGAAAGGACAGACGGCGAAAAACTGTTTTTT
TRBD2,TRBJ2-3,TRBV11-2,many,CASSLDIRGGQDTQYF,TGTGCCAGCAGCTTAGATATTCGGGGGGGCCAAGATACGCAGTATTTT
.,TRBJ2-7,TRBV6-1,many,CASSEGLISPYEQYF,TGTGCCAGCAGTGAAGGGTTGATATCCCCCTACGAGCAGTACTTC
.,TRBJ2-7,TRBV2,.,CASSDSGVPNYEQYF,TGTGCCAGCAGTGATTCCGGGGTACCCAACTACGAGCAGTACTTC
TRBD1,TRBJ1-4,TRBV6-1,few,CASSRRDRAEKLFF,TGTGCCAGCAGTCGACGGGACAGGGCTGAAAAACTGTTTTTT
.,TRBJ2-1,TRBV12-3/TRBV12-4,few,CATRPRGARYNEQFF,TGTGCCACAAGGCCCCGGGGGGCCAGATACAATGAGCAGTTCTTC
TRBD1,TRBJ1-4,TRBV19,.,CASSTSGTVNEKLFF,TGTGCCAGTAGTACCTCCGGGACAGTTAATGAAAAACTGTTTTTT
TRBD2,TRBJ2-5,TRBV5-1,many,CASSSLKLTSGGQETQYF,TGCGCCAGCAGCTCGCTCAAACTGACTAGCGGGGGTCAAGAGACCCAGTACTTC
.,TRBJ2-1,TRBV6-1,.,CASSYGGASSYNEQFF,TGTGCCAGCAGTTATGGGGGGGCCAGCTCCTACAATGAGCAGTTCTTC
.,TRBJ2-7,TRBV2,many,CASSEAGATYEQYF,TGTGCCAGCAGTGAAGCAGGAGCTACCTACGAGCAGTACTTC
.,TRBJ2-1,TRBV7-9,many,CASSLVGSDEQFF,TGTGCCAGCAGCTTAGTGGGTAGCGATGAGCAGTTCTTC
TRBD1,TRBJ2-7,TRBV20-1,many,CSARVEDRDYEQYF,TGCAGTGCTAGAGTCGAAGACAGGGACTACGAGCAGTACTTC
.,TRBJ2-1,TRBV11-3,many,CASSDPMVHNEQFF,TGTGCCAGCAGCGACCCAATGGTACACAATGAGCAGTTCTTC
.,TRBJ2-7,TRBV7-3,few,CASSLLLGSWRDPREEQYF,TGTGCCAGCAGCTTACTTTTAGGGTCTTGGCGGGACCCTCGAGAGGAGCAGTACTTC
TRBD2,TRBJ2-5,TRBV2,few,CASIALAEETQYF,TGTGCCAGCATCGCGCTAGCGGAAGAGACCCAGTACTTC
.,TRBJ2-1,TRBV5-1,many,CASSLTGINEQFF,TGCGCCAGCAGCTTGACAGGGATTAATGAGCAGTTCTTC
.,TRBJ1-6,TRBV11-1,many,CASSIKGGISPLHF,TGTGCCAGCAGCATTAAAGGCGGGATTTCACCCCTCCACTTT